This T cell receptor (beta chain) was sequenced during a study of T cell responses to AZD1222 COVID-19 vaccine. Germline loops: CDR1 LNHNV, CDR2 YYDKDF (reference sequence). Trimming left V 1 base short and J 2 bases short, with 6 bases between. The CDR3 consists of 13 residues. This clone was detected once. Profiling relied on immunoSEQ multiplex PCR, and the TCRdb table lists in-frame clones only, not all of them. The sample consists of about 130,000 clones, 92% of them appearing once. The sample in question was peripheral blood, obtained on day 0 of AZD1222 vaccination. The chain couples TRBV15 to TRBJ2-7; D unclear. This TCR came from an adult in good health. CDR3 loop: CATSRASTYEQYF. The CDR3 DNA reads as TGTGCCACCAGCAGAGCGTCCACCTACGAGCAGTACTTC. The full variable domain, in which reference TRBV15 and TRBJ2-7 provide the parts outside the CDR3, is DAMVIQNPRYQVTQFGKPVTLSCSQTLNHNVMYWYQQKSSQAPKLLFHYYDKDFNNEADTPDNFQSRRPNTSFCFLDIRSPGLGDTAMYLCATSRASTYEQYFGPGTRLTVT.